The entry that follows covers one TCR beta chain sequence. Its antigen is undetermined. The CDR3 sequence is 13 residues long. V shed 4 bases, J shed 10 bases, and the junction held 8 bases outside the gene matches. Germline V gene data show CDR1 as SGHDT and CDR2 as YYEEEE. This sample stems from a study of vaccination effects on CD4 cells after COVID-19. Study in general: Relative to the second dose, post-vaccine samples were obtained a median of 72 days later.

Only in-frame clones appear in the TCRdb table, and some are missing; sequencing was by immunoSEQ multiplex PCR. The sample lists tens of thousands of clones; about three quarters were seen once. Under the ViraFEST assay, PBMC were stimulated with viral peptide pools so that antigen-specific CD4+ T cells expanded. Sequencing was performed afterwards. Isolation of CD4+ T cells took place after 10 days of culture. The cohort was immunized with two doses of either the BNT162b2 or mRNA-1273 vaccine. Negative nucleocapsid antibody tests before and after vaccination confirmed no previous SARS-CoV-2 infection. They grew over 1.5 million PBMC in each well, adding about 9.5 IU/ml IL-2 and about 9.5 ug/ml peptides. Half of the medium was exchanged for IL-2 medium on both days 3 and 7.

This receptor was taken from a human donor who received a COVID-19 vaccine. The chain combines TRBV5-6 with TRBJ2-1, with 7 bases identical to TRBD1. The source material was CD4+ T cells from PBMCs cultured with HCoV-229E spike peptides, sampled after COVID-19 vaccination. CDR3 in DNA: TGTGCCAGCAGCGGAGACAGGGAGTACGAGCAGTTCTTC. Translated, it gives CASSGDREYEQFF.